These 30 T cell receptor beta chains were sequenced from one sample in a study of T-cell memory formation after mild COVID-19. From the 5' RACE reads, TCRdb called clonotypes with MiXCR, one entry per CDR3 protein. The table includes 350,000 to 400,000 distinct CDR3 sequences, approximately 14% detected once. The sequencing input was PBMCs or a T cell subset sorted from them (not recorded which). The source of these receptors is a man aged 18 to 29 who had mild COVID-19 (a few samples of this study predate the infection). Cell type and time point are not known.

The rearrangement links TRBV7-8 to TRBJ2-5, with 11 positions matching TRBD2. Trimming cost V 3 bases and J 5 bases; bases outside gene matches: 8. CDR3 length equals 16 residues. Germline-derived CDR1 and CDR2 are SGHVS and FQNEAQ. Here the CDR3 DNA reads TGTGCCAGCAGCTTGCCGCGACTAGCGGGGTTCGAGACCCAGTACTTC. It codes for CASSLPRLAGFETQYF.

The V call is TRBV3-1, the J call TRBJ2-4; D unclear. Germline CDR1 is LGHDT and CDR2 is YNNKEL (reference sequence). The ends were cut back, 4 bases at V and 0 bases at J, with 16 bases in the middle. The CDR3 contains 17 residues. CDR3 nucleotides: TGTGCCAGCAGCCCCCCGAAGTCCATTCTAGCCAAAAACATTCAGTACTTC. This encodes CASSPPKSILAKNIQYF.

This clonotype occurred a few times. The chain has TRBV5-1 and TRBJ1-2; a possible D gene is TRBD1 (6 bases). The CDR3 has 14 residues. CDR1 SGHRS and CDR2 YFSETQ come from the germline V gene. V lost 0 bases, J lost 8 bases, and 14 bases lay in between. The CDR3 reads CASSLVGGRDGYTF. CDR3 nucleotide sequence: TGCGCCAGCAGCTTGGTAGGGGGGCGCGACGGCTACACCTTC. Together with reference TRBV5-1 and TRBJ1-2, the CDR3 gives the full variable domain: KAGVTQTPRYLIKTRGQQVTLSCSPISGHRSVSWYQQTPGQGLQFLFEYFSETQRNKGNFPGRFSGRQFSNSRSEMNVSTLELGDSALYLCASSLVGGRDGYTFGSGTRLTVV.

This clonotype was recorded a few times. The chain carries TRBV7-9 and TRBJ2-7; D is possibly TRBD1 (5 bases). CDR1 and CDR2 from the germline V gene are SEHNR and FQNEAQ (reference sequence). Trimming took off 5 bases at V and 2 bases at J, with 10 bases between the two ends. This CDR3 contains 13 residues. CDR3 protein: CASSVTVTYEQYF. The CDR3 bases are TGTGCCAGCAGCGTGACAGTCACCTACGAGCAGTACTTC.

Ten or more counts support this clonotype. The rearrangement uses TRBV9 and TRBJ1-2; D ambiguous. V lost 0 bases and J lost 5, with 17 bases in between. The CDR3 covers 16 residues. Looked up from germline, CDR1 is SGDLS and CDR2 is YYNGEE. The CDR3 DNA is TGTGCCAGCAGCGTAGAATATCCGGAGGGCCGTTATGGCTACACCTTC. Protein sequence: CASSVEYPEGRYGYTF. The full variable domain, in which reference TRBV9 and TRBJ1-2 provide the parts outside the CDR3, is DSGVTQTPKHLITATGQRVTLRCSPRSGDLSVYWYQQSLDQGLQFLIQYYNGEERAKGNILERFSAQQFPDLHSELNLSSLELGDSALYFCASSVEYPEGRYGYTFGSGTRLTVV.

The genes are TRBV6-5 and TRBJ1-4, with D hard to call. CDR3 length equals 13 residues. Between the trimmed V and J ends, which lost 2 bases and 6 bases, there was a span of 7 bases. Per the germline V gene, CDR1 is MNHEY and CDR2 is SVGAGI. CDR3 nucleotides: TGTGCCAGCAGTTACCTCTCTTATGAAAAACTGTTTTTT. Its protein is CASSYLSYEKLFF.

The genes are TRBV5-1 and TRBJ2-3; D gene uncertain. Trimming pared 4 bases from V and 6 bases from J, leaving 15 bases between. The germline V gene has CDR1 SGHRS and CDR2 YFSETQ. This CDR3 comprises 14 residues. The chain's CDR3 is CASSPGVATDTQYF. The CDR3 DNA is TGCGCCAGCAGCCCCGGAGTGGCAACTGATACGCAGTATTTT.

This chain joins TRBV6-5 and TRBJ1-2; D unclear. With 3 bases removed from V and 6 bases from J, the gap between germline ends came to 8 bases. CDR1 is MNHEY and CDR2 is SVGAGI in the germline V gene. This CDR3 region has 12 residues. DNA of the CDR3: TGTGCCAGCAGTTATCTCGGGGATGGCTACACCTTC. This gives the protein CASSYLGDGYTF.

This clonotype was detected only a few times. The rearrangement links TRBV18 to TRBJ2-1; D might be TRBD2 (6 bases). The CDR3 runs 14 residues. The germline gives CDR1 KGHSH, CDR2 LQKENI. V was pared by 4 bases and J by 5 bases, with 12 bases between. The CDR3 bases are TGTGCCAGCTCACAGCCGTGGGGGGACAATGAGCAGTTCTTC. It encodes CASSQPWGDNEQFF. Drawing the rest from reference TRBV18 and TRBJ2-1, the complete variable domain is NAGVMQNPRHLVRRRGQEARLRCSPMKGHSHVYWYRQLPEEGLKFMVYLQKENIIDESGMPKERFSAEFPKEGPSILRIQQVVRGDSAAYFCASSQPWGDNEQFFGPGTRLTVL.

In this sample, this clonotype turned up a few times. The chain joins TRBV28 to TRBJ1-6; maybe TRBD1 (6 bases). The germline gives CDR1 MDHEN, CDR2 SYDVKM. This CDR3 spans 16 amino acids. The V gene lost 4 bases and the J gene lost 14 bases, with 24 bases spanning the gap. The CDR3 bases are TGTGCCAGCAGTTCTCTCGGCCGGGACACACCTCTTTCCCTCCACTTT. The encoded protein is CASSSLGRDTPLSLHF.

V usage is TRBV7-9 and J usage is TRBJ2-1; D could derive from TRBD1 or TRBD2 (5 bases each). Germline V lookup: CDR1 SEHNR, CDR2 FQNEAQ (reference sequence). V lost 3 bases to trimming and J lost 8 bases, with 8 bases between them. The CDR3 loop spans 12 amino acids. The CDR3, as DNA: TGTGCCAGCAGCTTCGGGGCGTATGAGCAGTTCTTC. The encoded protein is CASSFGAYEQFF.

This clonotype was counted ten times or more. The DNA for the CDR3 is TGTGCCAGCAGCTCTAGCGGGGGGGCAGATACGCAGTATTTT. Encoded protein: CASSSSGGADTQYF. The chain employs TRBV7-3 and TRBJ2-3, with 12 bases aligning to TRBD2. The CDR3 spans 14 residues. Trimming removed 4 bases from V and 4 bases from J; junction bases left unmatched: 0. Germline CDR1 reads SGHTA; CDR2 reads FQGTGA.

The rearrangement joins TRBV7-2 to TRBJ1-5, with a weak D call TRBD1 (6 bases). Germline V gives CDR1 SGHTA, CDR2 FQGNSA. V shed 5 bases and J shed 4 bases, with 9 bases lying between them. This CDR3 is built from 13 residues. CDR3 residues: CASSADRNQPQHF. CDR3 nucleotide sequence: TGTGCCAGCAGCGCGGACAGAAATCAGCCCCAGCATTTT.

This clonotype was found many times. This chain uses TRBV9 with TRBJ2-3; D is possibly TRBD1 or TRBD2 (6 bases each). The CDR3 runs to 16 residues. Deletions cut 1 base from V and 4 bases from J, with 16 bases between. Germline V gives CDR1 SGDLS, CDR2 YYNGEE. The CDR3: CASSVFPGEVADTQYF. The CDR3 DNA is TGTGCCAGCAGCGTATTCCCAGGGGAGGTTGCAGATACGCAGTATTTT.

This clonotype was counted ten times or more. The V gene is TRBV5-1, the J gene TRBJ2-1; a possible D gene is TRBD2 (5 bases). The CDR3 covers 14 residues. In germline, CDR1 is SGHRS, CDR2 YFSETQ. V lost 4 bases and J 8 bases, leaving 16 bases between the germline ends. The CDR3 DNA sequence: TGCGCCAGCAGCGAGGGATTCGCCCCGGATGAGCAGTTCTTC. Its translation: CASSEGFAPDEQFF.

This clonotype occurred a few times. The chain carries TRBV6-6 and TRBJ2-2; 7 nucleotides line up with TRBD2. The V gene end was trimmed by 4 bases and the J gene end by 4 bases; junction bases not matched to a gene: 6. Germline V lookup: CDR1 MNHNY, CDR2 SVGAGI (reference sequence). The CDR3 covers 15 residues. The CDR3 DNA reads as TGTGCCAGCAGTTCGGGACCGGGGGGCACCGGGGAGCTGTTTTTT. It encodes CASSSGPGGTGELFF.

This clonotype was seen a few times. The CDR3 protein is CAISIGLAPNEQFF. For the CDR3, the DNA is TGTGCCATCAGCATCGGACTAGCCCCCAATGAGCAGTTCTTC. The rearrangement uses TRBV10-3 and TRBJ2-1, with 8 positions matching TRBD2. This CDR3 is 14 amino acids long. Germline loops: CDR1 ENHRY, CDR2 SYGVKD. J was trimmed by 6 bases and V by 6 bases; bases with no gene match: 7.

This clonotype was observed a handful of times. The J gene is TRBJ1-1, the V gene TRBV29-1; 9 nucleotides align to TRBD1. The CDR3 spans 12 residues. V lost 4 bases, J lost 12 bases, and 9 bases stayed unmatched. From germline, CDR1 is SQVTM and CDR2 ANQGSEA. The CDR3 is CSVGSTGGNTFF. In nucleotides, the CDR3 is TGCAGCGTTGGATCCACAGGGGGCAATACTTTCTTT. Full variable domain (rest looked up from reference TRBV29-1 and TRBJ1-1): SAVISQKPSRDICQRGTSLTIQCQVDSQVTMMFWYRQQPGQSLTLIATANQGSEATYESGFVIDKFPISRPNLTFSTLTVSNMSPEDSSIYLCSVGSTGGNTFFGQGTRLTVV.

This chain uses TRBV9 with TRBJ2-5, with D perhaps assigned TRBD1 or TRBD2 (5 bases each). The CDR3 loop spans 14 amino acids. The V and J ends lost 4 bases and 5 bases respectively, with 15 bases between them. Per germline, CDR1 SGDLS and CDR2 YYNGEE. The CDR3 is CASSSDGAEETQYF. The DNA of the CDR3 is TGTGCCAGCAGCTCCGACGGGGCGGAGGAGACCCAGTACTTC.

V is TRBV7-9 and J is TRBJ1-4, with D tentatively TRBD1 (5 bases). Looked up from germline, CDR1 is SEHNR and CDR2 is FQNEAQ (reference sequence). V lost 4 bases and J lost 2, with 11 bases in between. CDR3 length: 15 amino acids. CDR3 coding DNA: TGTGCCAGCAGCTCCACGACAGCCACTAATGAAAAACTGTTTTTT. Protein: CASSSTTATNEKLFF.

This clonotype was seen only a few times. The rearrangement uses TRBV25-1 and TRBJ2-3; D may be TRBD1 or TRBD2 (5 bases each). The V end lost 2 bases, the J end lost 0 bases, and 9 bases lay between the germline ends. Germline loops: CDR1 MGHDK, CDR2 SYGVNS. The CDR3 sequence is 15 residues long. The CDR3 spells CASSELGTSTDTQYF. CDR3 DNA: TGTGCCAGCAGTGAACTCGGGACGAGCACAGATACGCAGTATTTT.

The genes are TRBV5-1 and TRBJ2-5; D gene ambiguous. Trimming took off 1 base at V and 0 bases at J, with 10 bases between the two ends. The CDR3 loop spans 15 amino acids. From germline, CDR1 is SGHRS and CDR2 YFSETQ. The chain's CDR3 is CASSLSFRNQETQYF. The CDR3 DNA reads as TGCGCCAGCAGCTTGAGTTTCAGGAACCAAGAGACCCAGTACTTC.

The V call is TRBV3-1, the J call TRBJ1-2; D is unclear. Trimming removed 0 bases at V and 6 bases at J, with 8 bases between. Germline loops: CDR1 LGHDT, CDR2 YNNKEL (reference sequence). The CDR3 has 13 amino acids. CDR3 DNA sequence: TGTGCCAGCAGCCAAGAGTCCGCGAATGGCTACACCTTC. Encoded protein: CASSQESANGYTF.

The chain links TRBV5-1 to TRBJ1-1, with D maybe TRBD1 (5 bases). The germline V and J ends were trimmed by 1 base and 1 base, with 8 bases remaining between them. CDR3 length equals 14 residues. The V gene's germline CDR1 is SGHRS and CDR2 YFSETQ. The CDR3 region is CASSLMQGNTEAFF. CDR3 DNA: TGCGCCAGCAGCTTGATGCAGGGGAACACTGAAGCTTTCTTT.

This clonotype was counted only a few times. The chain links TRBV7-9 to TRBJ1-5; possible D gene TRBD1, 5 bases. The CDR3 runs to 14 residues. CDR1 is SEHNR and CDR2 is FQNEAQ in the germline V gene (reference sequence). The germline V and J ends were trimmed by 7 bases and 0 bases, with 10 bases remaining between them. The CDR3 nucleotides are TGTGCCAGCACCAAGACAGTTAGCAATCAGCCCCAGCATTTT. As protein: CASTKTVSNQPQHF.

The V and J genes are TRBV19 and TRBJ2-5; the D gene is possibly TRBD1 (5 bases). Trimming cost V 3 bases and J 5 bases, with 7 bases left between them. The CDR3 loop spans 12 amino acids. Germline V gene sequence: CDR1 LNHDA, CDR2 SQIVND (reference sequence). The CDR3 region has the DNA TGTGCCAGTAGTATGAAGGGGGAGACCCAGTACTTC. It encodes CASSMKGETQYF.

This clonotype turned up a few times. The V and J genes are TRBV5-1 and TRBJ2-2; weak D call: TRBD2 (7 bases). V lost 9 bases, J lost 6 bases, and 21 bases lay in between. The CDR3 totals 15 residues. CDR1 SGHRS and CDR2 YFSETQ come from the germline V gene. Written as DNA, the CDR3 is TGCGCCACCGACGTGGGGGGGCCTCGCCCCGGGGAGCTGTTTTTT. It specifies CATDVGGPRPGELFF.

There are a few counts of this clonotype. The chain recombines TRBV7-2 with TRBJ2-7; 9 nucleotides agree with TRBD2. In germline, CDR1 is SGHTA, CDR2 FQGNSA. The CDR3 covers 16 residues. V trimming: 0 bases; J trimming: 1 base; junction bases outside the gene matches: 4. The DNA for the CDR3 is TGTGCCAGCAGCTTAGCCCTAGCGGGGAGTTCCTACGAGCAGTACTTC. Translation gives CASSLALAGSSYEQYF.

The CDR3 DNA follows: TGTGCCAGCAGCTCCTCGGGGATTCCCTACGAGCAGTACGTC. Translated, it gives CASSSSGIPYEQYV. This rearrangement joins TRBV7-9 to TRBJ2-7, with D possibly TRBD2 on 5 matching bases. This CDR3 spans 14 amino acids. V dropped 4 bases and J dropped 2 bases, with 12 bases sitting between them. The germline V gene encodes CDR1 SEHNR and CDR2 FQNEAQ (reference sequence).

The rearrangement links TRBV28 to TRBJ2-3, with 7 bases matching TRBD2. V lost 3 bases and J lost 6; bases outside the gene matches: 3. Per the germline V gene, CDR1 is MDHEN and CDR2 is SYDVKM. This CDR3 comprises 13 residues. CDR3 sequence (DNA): TGTGCCAGCAGTTTGATGGGGGGGGATACGCAGTATTTT. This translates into CASSLMGGDTQYF.